This paragraph reports one T cell receptor (beta chain). Its specificity is not known. Trimming cost V 4 bases and J 7 bases; bases outside gene matches: 10. The CDR3 loop spans 15 amino acids. Germline V CDR1 and CDR2: LGHNA, YNFKEQ. Primers for the PCR totalled 60 Vbeta and 13 Jbeta. Generated by immunoSEQ multiplex PCR, the TCRdb table keeps only in-frame clones and is missing some. The top ten hold around 3% of the sample, which has roughly 120,000 clones, more than 60% seen once. This sample stems from a study of cytomegalovirus exposure and HLA in healthy donors. Study-wide background: From HLA-typed donors, an early data release held about 85 million unique TCRs. Study results and caveats: Sequencing depth across donors, presence/absence analyses assumed, was roughly uniform.

The chain joins TRBV4-2 to TRBJ2-1; 7 bases map to TRBD2. The receptor was isolated from a woman aged 35 to 49 in good health and CMV-seropositive. Sequencing used PBMCs. The CDR3 DNA follows: TGTGCCAGCAGCCTCGGACCCGGGGGAGGGAATGAGCAGTTCTTC. It codes for CASSLGPGGGNEQFF.